These 30 T cell receptor beta chains came from one sample sequenced in a study of blood T cell repertoires in COVID-19. Assay used: immunoSEQ multiplex PCR; TCRdb lists only in-frame clones, some missing. The sample lists fewer than 95,000 clones, about 84% seen once, with around 13% in the top ten. The sequencing sample was made of peripheral blood. These receptors all come from a human donor in a cohort sampled during active COVID-19.

The rearrangement uses TRBV18 and TRBJ2-1; D not resolved. Per the germline V gene, CDR1 is KGHSH and CDR2 is LQKENI. Trimming cost V 2 bases and J 7 bases, with 9 bases left between them. The CDR3 length is 13 residues. The CDR3 DNA is TGTGCCAGCTCACCAGGTCTAGAAAATGAGCAGTTCTTC. As protein: CASSPGLENEQFF.

Details on this clone: The sample contains more than one DNA sequence encoding this CDR3. J is TRBJ1-5 and V is TRBV30; D gene unclear. CDR3 length equals 13 residues. Trimming shortened V by 0 bases and J by 4 bases, and 7 bases separated the two germline ends. Germline CDR1 reads GTSNPN; CDR2 reads SVGIG (reference sequence). The CDR3 here is CAWSVRGNQPQHF. As DNA, the CDR3 is TGTGCCTGGAGTGTACGGGGAAATCAGCCCCAGCATTTT. Together with reference TRBV30 and TRBJ1-5, the CDR3 gives the full variable domain: SQTIHQWPATLVQPVGSPLSLECTVEGTSNPNLYWYRQAAGRGLQLLFYSVGIGQISSEVPQNLSASRPQDRQFILSSKKLLLSDSGFYLCAWSVRGNQPQHFGDGTRLSIL.

The CDR3 nucleotides read TGTGCCAGCAGTTACGGGACAGAGGGTGGCTACACCTTC. This codes for CASSYGTEGGYTF. The genes are TRBV27 and TRBJ1-2; 7 bases are shared with TRBD1. Germline V lookup: CDR1 MNHEY, CDR2 SMNVEV (reference sequence). The V segment lost 4 bases and the J segment 7 bases; nucleotides outside the gene matches: 6. The CDR3 length is 13 residues.

The gene calls are TRBV24-1 and TRBJ1-2, with 8 bases matching TRBD1. Germline CDR1 KGHDR, CDR2 SFDVKD. The ends lost 5 bases at V and 5 bases at J; junction bases unmatched: 12. The CDR3 is 16 residues long. The CDR3 coding sequence is TGTGCCACCAGTGTTCGGGACAGGTCTGCGCGATATGGCTACACCTTC. This sequence encodes CATSVRDRSARYGYTF.

The rearrangement uses TRBV29-1 and TRBJ1-2; no clear D. Germline V gene data show CDR1 as SQVTM and CDR2 as ANQGSEA. The length of the CDR3 is 14 residues. The V end lost 5 bases, the J end lost 6 bases, and 19 bases lay between the germline ends. Here the CDR3 DNA reads TGCAGCGTTCGCCCCCGACTGTATCACGATGGCTACACCTTC. Translating it yields CSVRPRLYHDGYTF.

The genes are TRBV10-1 and TRBJ2-7; maybe TRBD1 (6 bases). V was trimmed by 7 bases and J by 2 bases, leaving 30 bases between them. The germline CDR1 and CDR2 sequences are WNHNN and SYGVQD (reference sequence). The CDR3 loop spans 19 amino acids. The CDR3, as DNA: TGCGCCAGCAAAGGGGGTGGGGGCAGGGGACCCGTGGAGGCCTACGAGCAGTACTTC. It yields the protein CASKGGGGRGPVEAYEQYF.

The CDR3 here is CASSFDWTVGDSPLHF. CDR3 nucleotide sequence: TGTGCCAGCAGTTTCGATTGGACAGTCGGCGATTCACCCCTCCACTTT. V and J are TRBV11-2 and TRBJ1-6, with D perhaps matching TRBD1 (6 bases). Trimming removed 6 bases at V and 8 bases at J, with 20 bases between. Germline CDR1 is SGHAT and CDR2 is FQNNGV. This CDR3 contains 16 residues.

This rearrangement joins TRBV28 to TRBJ2-3; 10 bases map to TRBD2. In germline, CDR1 is MDHEN, CDR2 SYDVKM. V shed 0 bases, J shed 3 bases, and the junction held 9 bases outside the gene matches. The CDR3 covers 18 residues. CDR3 sequence reads: CASSLWEGLAGETDTQYF. As DNA, the CDR3 is TGTGCCAGCAGTTTATGGGAGGGGCTAGCGGGGGAGACAGATACGCAGTATTTT.

The rearrangement links TRBV19 to TRBJ1-2; D not resolved. Looked up from germline, CDR1 is LNHDA and CDR2 is SQIVND (reference sequence). The CDR3 extends over 15 amino acids. With 6 bases removed from V and 4 bases from J, the gap between germline ends came to 18 bases. As DNA, the CDR3 is TGTGCCAGTAGCCCCTTGGGAGGCCCCTTCTATGGCTACACCTTC. Amino acid sequence: CASSPLGGPFYGYTF.

The V call is TRBV19, the J call TRBJ1-2, with D possibly TRBD1 on 5 matching bases. There are 19 residues in the CDR3. Trimming shortened V by 3 bases and J by 2 bases, and 25 bases separated the two germline ends. The germline CDR1 and CDR2 sequences are LNHDA and SQIVND (reference sequence). As DNA, the CDR3 is TGTGCCAGTAGTATCGGCGTAAGGGGCAGGGACTCTGAGAACTATGGCTACACCTTC. Its protein product is CASSIGVRGRDSENYGYTF.

This CDR3 is CASSLPAGENNEQFF. CDR3 in DNA: TGTGCCAGCAGCTTGCCAGCGGGGGAGAACAATGAGCAGTTCTTC. V and J are TRBV5-4 and TRBJ2-1, with TRBD2 matching over 8 bases. V trimming: 1 base; J trimming: 5 bases; junction bases outside the gene matches: 5. CDR1 is SGHNT, CDR2 YYREEE, per germline (reference sequence). The CDR3 sequence is 15 residues long.

The chain links TRBV6-5 to TRBJ2-7; D not certain. From germline, CDR1 is MNHEY and CDR2 SVGAGI. There are 14 residues in the CDR3. The V gene lost 5 bases and the J gene lost 2 bases, with 13 bases spanning the gap. CDR3: CASSQRSPTYEQYF. CDR3 coding DNA: TGTGCCAGCAGTCAACGGTCCCCGACCTACGAGCAGTACTTC.

V and J are TRBV7-8 and TRBJ2-3, with 16 bases identical to TRBD2. This CDR3 has 18 residues. Germline V lookup: CDR1 SGHVS, CDR2 FQNEAQ. The ends lost 1 base at V and 2 bases at J; junction bases unmatched: 3. Written as DNA, the CDR3 is TGTGCCAGCAGCTTAGTGGGACTAGCGGGGGGGATCACAGATACGCAGTATTTT. This gives the protein CASSLVGLAGGITDTQYF. Variable domain in full (rest from reference TRBV7-8 and TRBJ2-3): GAGVSQSPRYKVAKRGQDVALRCDPISGHVSLFWYQQALGQGPEFLTYFQNEAQLDKSGLPSDRFFAERPEGSVSTLKIQRTQQEDSAVYLCASSLVGLAGGITDTQYFGPGTRLTVL.

V and J are TRBV5-6 and TRBJ2-3; D not resolved. CDR3 length: 11 residues. Trimming took 4 bases from V and 6 from J, leaving 6 bases between them. The germline V gene has CDR1 SGHDT and CDR2 YYEEEE. CDR3 in DNA: TGTGCCAGCAGCGCACAGGATACGCAGTATTTT. Translated, it gives CASSAQDTQYF.

This rearrangement joins TRBV6-5 to TRBJ2-4, with 9 nucleotides matching TRBD1. CDR1 is MNHEY and CDR2 is SVGAGI in the germline V gene. The ends lost 5 bases at V and 4 bases at J; junction bases unmatched: 3. This CDR3 region has 14 residues. CDR3 sequence (DNA): TGTGCCAGCAGTCCGGACAGGGGAAAAAACATTCAGTACTTC. Translated: CASSPDRGKNIQYF.

This rearrangement joins TRBV7-3 to TRBJ2-1; D unclear. The CDR3 runs to 13 residues. Trimming took 2 bases from V and 9 from J, leaving 11 bases between them. Germline CDR1 is SGHTA and CDR2 is FQGTGA. This chain's CDR3 is CASSLSTTGEQFF. CDR3 nucleotides: TGTGCCAGCAGCTTATCAACTACTGGTGAGCAGTTCTTC.

The chain employs TRBV5-1 and TRBJ2-7; D possibly corresponds to TRBD2 (6 bases). The CDR3 totals 17 residues. Trimming left V 0 bases short and J 1 base short, with 17 bases between. Germline V gene sequence: CDR1 SGHRS, CDR2 YFSETQ. The CDR3 nucleotides are TGCGCCAGCAGCTTGGTTGTAGCAACCGGGAGATCCTACGAGCAGTACTTC. Its protein is CASSLVVATGRSYEQYF.

The J gene is TRBJ1-2, the V gene TRBV6-1; 9 bases align to TRBD1. CDR1 and CDR2 (germline): MNHNS, SASEGT. The V and J ends lost 0 bases and 5 bases, in that order; junction bases with no gene match: 10. The CDR3 has 17 residues. CDR3 loop: CASSEARSGQGRYGYTF. As DNA, the CDR3 is TGTGCCAGCAGTGAAGCGCGATCGGGACAGGGTCGGTATGGCTACACCTTC.

This clone was observed a handful of times. J is TRBJ2-2 and V is TRBV7-3, with a tentative D call TRBD1 (6 bases). Looked up from germline, CDR1 is SGHTA and CDR2 is FQGTGA. The V and J ends lost 5 bases and 6 bases respectively, with 10 bases between them. There are 13 residues in the CDR3. The chain's CDR3 is CASSPGVAGELFF. CDR3 in DNA: TGTGCCAGCAGCCCAGGGGTAGCCGGGGAGCTGTTTTTT.

This clone appeared a few times. The J gene is TRBJ2-3, the V gene TRBV2; 11 nucleotides match TRBD1. This CDR3 has 17 amino acids. CDR1 is SNHLY and CDR2 is FYNNEI in the germline V gene. The V and J ends lost 5 bases and 0 bases, in that order; junction bases with no gene match: 7. In DNA form, the CDR3 reads TGTGCCAGCAGTCCTCGAGGGACAGGGGGTAGCACAGATACGCAGTATTTT. It specifies CASSPRGTGGSTDTQYF.

The chain carries TRBV4-1 and TRBJ1-2; D might be TRBD1 (6 bases). Germline CDR1 reads MGHRA; CDR2 reads YSYEKL. The CDR3 covers 15 residues. Between the trimmed V and J ends, which lost 5 bases and 1 base, there was a span of 14 bases. In nucleotides, the CDR3 is TGCGCCAGCAGCTTGACCCAAGGGGGTAACTATGGCTACACCTTC. Its translation is CASSLTQGGNYGYTF.

The J gene is TRBJ2-3, the V gene TRBV7-3; 7 positions agree with TRBD1. The CDR3 length is 18 residues. With V trimmed by 2 bases and J by 1 base, 12 bases remained unmatched. Germline V gene sequence: CDR1 SGHTA, CDR2 FQGTGA. CDR3 bases: TGTGCCAGCAGCTTAGTTTTGAGGGGGCAGGTGGGCACAGATACGCAGTATTTT. This gives the protein CASSLVLRGQVGTDTQYF.

This rearrangement joins TRBV19 to TRBJ2-3; 8 nucleotides match TRBD2. Looked up from germline, CDR1 is LNHDA and CDR2 is SQIVND (reference sequence). This CDR3 spans 14 amino acids. V lost 11 bases, J lost 1 base, and 8 bases stayed unmatched. CDR3 residues: CAGARLARTDTQYF. CDR3 nucleotides: TGTGCCGGGGCGAGACTAGCGCGCACAGATACGCAGTATTTT.

The gene calls are TRBV28 and TRBJ2-7; 10 bases align to TRBD1. This CDR3 spans 13 amino acids. V was pared by 2 bases and J by 9 bases, with 4 bases of the junction left unmatched. Germline values: CDR1 MDHEN, CDR2 SYDVKM. The CDR3 reads CASSLARDRGQYF. CDR3 sequence (DNA): TGTGCCAGCAGTTTAGCTCGGGACAGGGGGCAGTACTTC.

The chain couples TRBV5-1 to TRBJ1-5, with D unclear. This CDR3 contains 15 residues. Trimming stripped 0 bases from V and 4 bases from J, with 11 bases between. Germline V CDR1 and CDR2: SGHRS, YFSETQ. The CDR3 loop reads CASSLVAGANQPQHF. For the CDR3, the DNA is TGCGCCAGCAGCTTGGTGGCTGGAGCAAATCAGCCCCAGCATTTT. Full variable domain (missing parts from reference TRBV5-1 and TRBJ1-5): KAGVTQTPRYLIKTRGQQVTLSCSPISGHRSVSWYQQTPGQGLQFLFEYFSETQRNKGNFPGRFSGRQFSNSRSEMNVSTLELGDSALYLCASSLVAGANQPQHFGDGTRLSIL.

The count of this clone is one. The chain couples TRBV7-2 to TRBJ2-1; weak D call: TRBD2 (5 bases). V was shortened by 4 bases and J by 9 bases, with 13 bases between the two germline ends. Per germline, CDR1 SGHTA and CDR2 FQGNSA. The CDR3 length is 13 residues. The CDR3 region has the DNA TGTGCCAGCAGCTATAACACCGGAGGTGAGCAGTTCTTC. This translates into CASSYNTGGEQFF.

V is TRBV10-3 and J is TRBJ2-2; tentative D call: TRBD2 (6 bases). The CDR3 totals 13 residues. The V gene's germline CDR1 is ENHRY and CDR2 SYGVKD. V gave up 7 bases and J gave up 5 bases, with 11 bases separating them. CDR3: CAITLGGTGELFF. The CDR3 nucleotides read TGTGCCATCACTCTGGGGGGAACCGGGGAGCTGTTTTTT.

The V and J genes are TRBV7-2 and TRBJ2-1; 10 bases fit TRBD2. Trimming cost V 3 bases and J 4 bases; bases outside gene matches: 3. Germline loops: CDR1 SGHTA, CDR2 FQGNSA. CDR3 length: 15 amino acids. CDR3 region: CASSFVAGGYNEQFF. The CDR3 coding sequence is TGTGCCAGCAGCTTTGTAGCGGGGGGTTACAATGAGCAGTTCTTC.

The chain carries TRBV5-1 and TRBJ1-4; D is ambiguous. The V end was cut by 4 bases, the J end by 0 bases, with 10 bases between. CDR3 length: 15 residues. CDR1 and CDR2 from the germline V gene are SGHRS and YFSETQ. The CDR3 DNA reads as TGCGCCAGCAGCCCTCCCGGGACAACTAATGAAAAACTGTTTTTT. Residues: CASSPPGTTNEKLFF. The variable domain in full, with the rest retrieved from reference TRBV5-1 and TRBJ1-4, is KAGVTQTPRYLIKTRGQQVTLSCSPISGHRSVSWYQQTPGQGLQFLFEYFSETQRNKGNFPGRFSGRQFSNSRSEMNVSTLELGDSALYLCASSPPGTTNEKLFFGSGTQLSVL.

The V gene is TRBV5-1, the J gene TRBJ2-1, with 10 bases matching TRBD1. The germline gives CDR1 SGHRS, CDR2 YFSETQ. V trimming: 4 bases; J trimming: 3 bases; junction bases outside the gene matches: 7. CDR3 length equals 16 residues. The DNA of the CDR3 is TGCGCCAGCAGCGGAGGACAGGGGGGTCGCTACAATGAGCAGTTCTTC. Protein sequence: CASSGGQGGRYNEQFF.